The 19 T cell receptor beta chains given below trace back to one sample, sequenced in a study of blood T cell repertoires in COVID-19. Produced via immunoSEQ multiplex PCR; TCRdb's table is partial and in-frame only. The sample lists about 360,000 clones; around 87% were seen once. The sequenced material came from PBMCs or T cells enriched from blood (not recorded which). The origin of the receptors is a man in his forties in a cohort exposed to, infected with or recovered from COVID-19 (not recorded which).

This rearrangement joins TRBV7-2 to TRBJ2-7; possibly TRBD2 for D (6 bases). The CDR3 consists of 13 residues. The V end was cut by 5 bases, the J end by 6 bases, with 14 bases between. Germline values: CDR1 SGHTA, CDR2 FQGNSA. CDR3 nucleotides: TGTGCCAGCAGCGACAGACTAGTCGGCGAGCAGTACTTC. Translation: CASSDRLVGEQYF.

This chain links TRBV18 with TRBJ2-7; 10 bases are a match to TRBD2. CDR1 and CDR2 from the germline V gene are KGHSH and LQKENI. V lost 4 bases and J lost 7; bases outside the gene matches: 16. The CDR3 sequence is 17 residues long. The CDR3 loop is CASSQLSTSSGSREQYF. CDR3 sequence (DNA): TGTGCCAGCTCACAACTTAGTACGTCTAGCGGGAGTCGGGAGCAGTACTTC.

The V call is TRBV3-1 (or the pseudogene TRBV3-2), the J call TRBJ2-1, with 10 bases fitting TRBD2. V lost 1 base, J lost 9 bases, and 9 bases stayed unmatched. From germline, CDR1 is LGHDT and CDR2 YNNKEL (reference sequence). There are 16 residues in the CDR3. Written as DNA, the CDR3 is TGTGCCAGCAGCCAAGTTAGCTCTAGCGGGAGCGTTGAGCAGTTCTTC. Translated: CASSQVSSSGSVEQFF.

The chain combines TRBV5-1 with TRBJ2-2; D not certain. V lost 1 base and J 7 bases, leaving 14 bases between the germline ends. The CDR3 sequence is 15 residues long. Germline CDR1 SGHRS, CDR2 YFSETQ. CDR3 residues: CASSLRFPRSGELFF. CDR3 in DNA: TGCGCCAGCAGCTTGAGATTCCCGCGGAGCGGGGAGCTGTTTTTT.

The rearrangement uses TRBV18 and TRBJ1-6, with D possibly being TRBD1 (6 bases). This CDR3 spans 15 amino acids. Per the germline V gene, CDR1 is KGHSH and CDR2 is LQKENI. V was cut by 2 bases and J by 5 bases, with 10 bases left in between. CDR3 residues: CASSPSAGDNSPLHF. The CDR3 bases are TGTGCCAGCTCACCATCGGCAGGGGATAATTCACCCCTCCACTTT.

The chain has TRBV30 and TRBJ1-5; 9 bases align to TRBD1. V trimming: 3 bases; J trimming: 3 bases; junction bases outside the gene matches: 3. The germline gives CDR1 GTSNPN, CDR2 SVGIG (reference sequence). This CDR3 comprises 14 residues. The CDR3 reads CAWSRTGDNQPQHF. The CDR3 nucleotides read TGTGCCTGGAGCCGGACAGGGGACAATCAGCCCCAGCATTTT.

The V gene is TRBV4-1, the J gene TRBJ2-1; 9 positions match TRBD1. Per the germline V gene, CDR1 is MGHRA and CDR2 is YSYEKL. The CDR3 spans 14 residues. J lost 15 bases, V lost 3 bases, and 12 bases had no gene match. CDR3: CASSHPEGDRVGFF. As DNA, the CDR3 is TGCGCCAGCAGCCACCCGGAGGGGGACAGGGTGGGGTTCTTC.

The rearrangement joins TRBV3-1 (or the pseudogene TRBV3-2) to TRBJ1-1; possibly TRBD1 for D (6 bases). Trimming shortened V by 1 base and J by 4 bases, and 10 bases separated the two germline ends. The CDR3 has 14 amino acids. CDR1 and CDR2 (germline): LGHDT, YNNKEL (reference sequence). CDR3 sequence: CASSQGFRGTEAFF. DNA for the CDR3: TGTGCCAGCAGCCAAGGTTTCAGGGGCACTGAAGCTTTCTTT.

The chain joins TRBV20-1 to TRBJ2-7, with D unclear. V lost 6 bases, J lost 3 bases, and 9 bases lay in between. The CDR3 spans 11 residues. In germline, CDR1 is DFQATT, CDR2 SNEGSKA (reference sequence). The CDR3 DNA reads TGCAGTGCCCCAAGCTACTACGAGCAGTACTTC. Protein: CSAPSYYEQYF.

V is TRBV4-1 and J is TRBJ2-7, with TRBD1 matching over 8 bases. Losses at the gene ends were 1 base for V and 6 bases for J; bases not matched to a gene: 2. The CDR3 consists of 13 residues. Germline loops: CDR1 MGHRA, CDR2 YSYEKL. The CDR3 reads CASSQVGTGEQYF. In DNA form, the CDR3 reads TGCGCCAGCAGCCAAGTCGGGACAGGCGAGCAGTACTTC.

This chain uses TRBV19 with TRBJ2-7; TRBD1 is a possible D gene (5 bases). Germline assignment: CDR1 LNHDA and CDR2 SQIVND (reference sequence). The CDR3 totals 14 residues. V was trimmed by 6 bases and J by 0 bases, leaving 12 bases between them. CDR3 sequence: CASSETTASYEQYF. In DNA, the CDR3 is TGTGCCAGTAGCGAGACGACAGCCTCCTACGAGCAGTACTTC.

V is TRBV5-1 and J is TRBJ1-1; 7 bases are shared with TRBD1. The CDR3 runs to 14 residues. With V trimmed by 0 bases and J by 1 base, 0 bases remained unmatched. Germline values: CDR1 SGHRS, CDR2 YFSETQ. CDR3: CASSLGDRNTEAFF. In DNA form, the CDR3 reads TGCGCCAGCAGCTTGGGGGACAGGAACACTGAAGCTTTCTTT.

The chain has TRBV30 and TRBJ2-6; D may be TRBD1 (5 bases). The CDR3 sequence is 15 residues long. Trimming took 5 bases from V and 1 from J, leaving 12 bases between them. Germline values: CDR1 GTSNPN, CDR2 SVGIG (reference sequence). The CDR3 here is CAWEVGHSGANVLTF. In nucleotides, the CDR3 is TGTGCCTGGGAGGTAGGACATTCTGGGGCCAACGTCCTGACTTTC.

The chain uses TRBV18 and TRBJ1-1; D possibly corresponds to TRBD1 (5 bases). The germline gives CDR1 KGHSH, CDR2 LQKENI. The CDR3 length is 15 residues. V was cut by 3 bases and J by 4 bases, with 15 bases left in between. The CDR3 DNA reads TGTGCCAGCTCACCTGTCGGGGTCGGGGGCACTGAAGCTTTCTTT. Its protein is CASSPVGVGGTEAFF.

This chain joins TRBV11-2 and TRBJ1-4; 9 bases are a match to TRBD1. Looked up from germline, CDR1 is SGHAT and CDR2 is FQNNGV. The CDR3 is 14 residues long. V shed 5 bases, J shed 8 bases, and the junction held 6 bases outside the gene matches. CDR3 region: CASSPDRGREKLFF. Written as DNA, the CDR3 is TGTGCCAGCAGCCCCGACAGGGGGAGAGAAAAACTGTTTTTT.

The V gene is TRBV6-1, the J gene TRBJ1-6, with D perhaps matching TRBD1 (6 bases). The CDR3 is 14 amino acids. Germline CDR1 MNHNS, CDR2 SASEGT. Deletions cut 3 bases from V and 9 bases from J, with 12 bases between. The CDR3 reads CASSDSQGRSPLHF. CDR3 nucleotides: TGTGCCAGCAGTGATTCCCAGGGGCGTTCACCCCTCCACTTT.

The gene calls are TRBV5-4 and TRBJ1-1, with TRBD1 matching 7 bases. Germline V gene sequence: CDR1 SGHNT, CDR2 YYREEE (reference sequence). With V trimmed by 0 bases and J by 1 base, 3 bases remained unmatched. The CDR3 covers 15 residues. For the CDR3, the DNA is TGTGCCAGCAGCTTGGCCAGGGGGACGAACACTGAAGCTTTCTTT. Its translation: CASSLARGTNTEAFF. Based on the CDR3 plus reference TRBV5-4 and TRBJ1-1, the full variable domain is ETGVTQSPTHLIKTRGQQVTLRCSSQSGHNTVSWYQQALGQGPQFIFQYYREEENGRGNFPPRFSGLQFPNYSSELNVNALELDDSALYLCASSLARGTNTEAFFGQGTRLTVV.

The chain has TRBV4-1 and TRBJ1-1, with D uncertain. The CDR3 contains 16 residues. The V gene lost 0 bases and the J gene lost 3 bases, with 14 bases spanning the gap. Germline values: CDR1 MGHRA, CDR2 YSYEKL. This CDR3 reads CASSQDLAARDTEAFF. DNA for the CDR3: TGCGCCAGCAGCCAAGATCTGGCCGCTCGGGACACTGAAGCTTTCTTT.

The rearrangement uses TRBV19 and TRBJ1-1; possible D gene TRBD1, 5 bases. V dropped 4 bases and J dropped 0 bases, with 12 bases sitting between them. The CDR3 length is 15 residues. Germline lookup yields CDR1 LNHDA and CDR2 SQIVND (reference sequence). The CDR3 DNA reads TGTGCCAGTAGTAGGCCAGGGCAAATGAACACTGAAGCTTTCTTT. Its protein product is CASSRPGQMNTEAFF.